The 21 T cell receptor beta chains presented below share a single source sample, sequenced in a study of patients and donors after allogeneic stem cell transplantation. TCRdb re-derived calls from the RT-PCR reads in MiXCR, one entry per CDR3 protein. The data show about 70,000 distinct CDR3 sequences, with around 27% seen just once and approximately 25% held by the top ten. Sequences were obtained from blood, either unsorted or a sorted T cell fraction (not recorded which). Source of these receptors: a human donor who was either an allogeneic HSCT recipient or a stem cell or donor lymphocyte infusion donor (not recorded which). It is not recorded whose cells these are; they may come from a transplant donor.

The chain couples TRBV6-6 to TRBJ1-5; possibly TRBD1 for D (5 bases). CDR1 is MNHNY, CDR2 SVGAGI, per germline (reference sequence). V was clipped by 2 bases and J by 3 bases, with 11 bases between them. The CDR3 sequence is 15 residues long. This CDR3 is CASSYRGANNQPQHF. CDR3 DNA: TGTGCCAGCAGTTACCGCGGGGCTAACAATCAGCCCCAGCATTTT.

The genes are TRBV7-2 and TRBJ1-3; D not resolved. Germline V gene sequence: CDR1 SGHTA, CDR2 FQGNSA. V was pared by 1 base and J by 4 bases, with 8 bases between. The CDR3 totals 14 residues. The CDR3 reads CASSLGGKGNTIYF. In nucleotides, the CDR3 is TGTGCCAGCAGCTTAGGAGGGAAAGGAAACACCATATATTTT.

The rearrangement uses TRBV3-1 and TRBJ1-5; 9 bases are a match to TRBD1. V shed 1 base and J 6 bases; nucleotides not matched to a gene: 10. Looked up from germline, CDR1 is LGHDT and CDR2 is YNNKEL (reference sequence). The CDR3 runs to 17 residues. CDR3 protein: CASSQGIRTGVGQPQHF. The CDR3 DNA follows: TGTGCCAGCAGCCAAGGGATAAGGACAGGGGTAGGTCAGCCCCAGCATTTT.

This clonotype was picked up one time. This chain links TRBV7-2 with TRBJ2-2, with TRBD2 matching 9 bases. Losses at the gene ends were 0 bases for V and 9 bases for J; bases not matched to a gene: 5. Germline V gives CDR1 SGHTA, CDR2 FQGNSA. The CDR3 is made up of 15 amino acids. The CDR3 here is CASSLARLAVRELFF. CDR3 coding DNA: TGTGCCAGCAGCTTAGCACGACTAGCGGTCCGGGAGCTGTTTTTT. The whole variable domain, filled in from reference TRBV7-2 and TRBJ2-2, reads GAGVSQSPSNKVTEKGKDVELRCDPISGHTALYWYRQSLGQGLEFLIYFQGNSAPDKSGLPSDRFSAERTGGSVSTLTIQRTQQEDSAVYLCASSLARLAVRELFFGEGSRLTVL.

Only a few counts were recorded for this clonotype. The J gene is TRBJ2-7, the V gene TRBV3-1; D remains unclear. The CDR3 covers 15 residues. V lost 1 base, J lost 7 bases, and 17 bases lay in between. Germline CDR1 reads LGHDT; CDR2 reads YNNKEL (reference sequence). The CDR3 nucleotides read TGTGCCAGCAGCCAAGTTGCTTTCCGGGCACGGGAGCAGTACTTC. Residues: CASSQVAFRAREQYF.

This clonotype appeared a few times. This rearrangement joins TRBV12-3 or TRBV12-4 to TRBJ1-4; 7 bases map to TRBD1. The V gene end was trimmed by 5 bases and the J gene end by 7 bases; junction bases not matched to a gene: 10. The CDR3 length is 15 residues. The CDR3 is CASSPGGHSGEKLFF. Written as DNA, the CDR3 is TGTGCCAGCAGTCCAGGGGGACATTCCGGTGAAAAACTGTTTTTT.

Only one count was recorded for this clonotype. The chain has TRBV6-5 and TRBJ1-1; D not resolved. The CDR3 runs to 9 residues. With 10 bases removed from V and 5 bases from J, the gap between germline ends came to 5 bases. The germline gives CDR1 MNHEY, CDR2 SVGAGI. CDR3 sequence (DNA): TGTGCCACTGATACTGAAGCTTTCTTT. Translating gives CATDTEAFF.

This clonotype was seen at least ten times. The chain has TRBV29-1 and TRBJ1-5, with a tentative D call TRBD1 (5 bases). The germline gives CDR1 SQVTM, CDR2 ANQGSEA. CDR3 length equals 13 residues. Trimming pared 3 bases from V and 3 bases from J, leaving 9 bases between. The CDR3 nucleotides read TGCAGCGTTGATGGGGGAGACAATCAGCCCCAGCATTTT. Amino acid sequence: CSVDGGDNQPQHF.

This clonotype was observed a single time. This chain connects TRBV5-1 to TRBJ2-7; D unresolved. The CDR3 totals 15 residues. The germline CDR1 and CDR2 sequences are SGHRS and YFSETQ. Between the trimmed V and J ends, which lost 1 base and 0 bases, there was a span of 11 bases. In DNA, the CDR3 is TGCGCCAGCAGCTTGCGGGCAGCTAGCTCCTACGAGCAGTACTTC. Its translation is CASSLRAASSYEQYF.

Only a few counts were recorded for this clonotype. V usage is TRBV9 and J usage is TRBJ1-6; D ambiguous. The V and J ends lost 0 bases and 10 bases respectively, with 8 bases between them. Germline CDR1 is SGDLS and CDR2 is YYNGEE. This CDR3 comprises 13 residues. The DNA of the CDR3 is TGTGCCAGCAGCGTAGCTGGGTCCTCACCCCTCCACTTT. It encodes CASSVAGSSPLHF.

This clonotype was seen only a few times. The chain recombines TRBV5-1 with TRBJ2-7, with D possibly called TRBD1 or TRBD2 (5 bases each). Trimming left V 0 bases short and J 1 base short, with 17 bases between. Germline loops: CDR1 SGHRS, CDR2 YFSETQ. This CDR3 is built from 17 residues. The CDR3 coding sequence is TGCGCCAGCAGCTTGGGGACTTCAGGGAGCCCTTCCTACGAGCAGTACTTC. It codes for CASSLGTSGSPSYEQYF.

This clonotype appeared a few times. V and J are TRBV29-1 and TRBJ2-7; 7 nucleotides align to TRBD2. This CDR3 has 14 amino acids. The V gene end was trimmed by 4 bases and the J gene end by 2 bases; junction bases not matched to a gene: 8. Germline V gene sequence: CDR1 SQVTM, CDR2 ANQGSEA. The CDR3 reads CSVVPSGATYEQYF. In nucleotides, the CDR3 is TGCAGCGTTGTGCCCAGCGGGGCTACCTACGAGCAGTACTTC.

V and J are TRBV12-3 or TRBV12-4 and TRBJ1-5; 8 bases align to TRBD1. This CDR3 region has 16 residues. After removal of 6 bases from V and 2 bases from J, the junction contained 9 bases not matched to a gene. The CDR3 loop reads CASSPRGRGRNQPQHF. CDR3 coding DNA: TGTGCCAGCAGCCCCAGGGGGCGAGGGCGCAATCAGCCCCAGCATTTT.

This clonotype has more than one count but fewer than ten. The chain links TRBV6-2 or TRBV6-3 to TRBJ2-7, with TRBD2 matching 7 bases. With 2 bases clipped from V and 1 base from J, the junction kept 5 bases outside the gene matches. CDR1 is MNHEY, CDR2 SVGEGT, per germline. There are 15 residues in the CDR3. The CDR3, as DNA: TGTGCCAGCAGTTACGGCGCGCGGGAGTCCTACGAGCAGTACTTC. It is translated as CASSYGARESYEQYF.

The CDR3: CASSQGDAYSYEQYF. The DNA of the CDR3 is TGCGCCAGCAGCCAAGGGGACGCCTACTCCTACGAGCAGTACTTC. The chain has TRBV4-1 and TRBJ2-7, with D possibly called TRBD1 or TRBD2 (5 bases each). The germline V gene encodes CDR1 MGHRA and CDR2 YSYEKL. V was pared by 1 base and J by 0 bases, with 10 bases between. The CDR3 length is 15 residues.

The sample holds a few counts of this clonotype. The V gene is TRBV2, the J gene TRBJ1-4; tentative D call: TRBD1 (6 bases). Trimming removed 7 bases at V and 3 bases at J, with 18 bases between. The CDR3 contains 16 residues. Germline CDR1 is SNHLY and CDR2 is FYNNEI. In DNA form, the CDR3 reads TGTGCCAGCATCCAAAGGGAAGGGGGGGCTAATGAAAAACTGTTTTTT. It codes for CASIQREGGANEKLFF.

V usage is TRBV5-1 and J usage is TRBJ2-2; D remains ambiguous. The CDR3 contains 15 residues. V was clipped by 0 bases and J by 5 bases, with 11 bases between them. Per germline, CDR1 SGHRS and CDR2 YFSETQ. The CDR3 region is CASSLDHPGTGELFF. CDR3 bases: TGCGCCAGCAGCTTGGACCACCCAGGAACCGGGGAGCTGTTTTTT.

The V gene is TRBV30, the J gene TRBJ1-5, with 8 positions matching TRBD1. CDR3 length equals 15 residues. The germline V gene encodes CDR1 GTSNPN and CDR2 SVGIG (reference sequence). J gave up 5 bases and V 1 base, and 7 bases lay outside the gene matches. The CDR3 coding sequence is TGTGCCTGGAGTGCCCCCGGGACAGGCTATCAGCCCCAGCATTTT. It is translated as CAWSAPGTGYQPQHF.

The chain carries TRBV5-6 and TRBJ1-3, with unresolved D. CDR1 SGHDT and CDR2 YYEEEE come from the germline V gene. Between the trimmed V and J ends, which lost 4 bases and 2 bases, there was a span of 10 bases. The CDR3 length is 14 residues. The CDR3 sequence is CASSPGGPGNTIYF. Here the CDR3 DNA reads TGTGCCAGCAGCCCTGGTGGACCTGGAAACACCATATATTTT.

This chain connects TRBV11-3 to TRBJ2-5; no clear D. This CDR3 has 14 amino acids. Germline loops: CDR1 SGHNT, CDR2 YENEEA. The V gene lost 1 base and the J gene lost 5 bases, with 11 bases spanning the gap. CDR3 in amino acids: CASSLGVFEETQYF. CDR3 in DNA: TGTGCCAGCAGCTTAGGCGTGTTTGAGGAGACCCAGTACTTC.

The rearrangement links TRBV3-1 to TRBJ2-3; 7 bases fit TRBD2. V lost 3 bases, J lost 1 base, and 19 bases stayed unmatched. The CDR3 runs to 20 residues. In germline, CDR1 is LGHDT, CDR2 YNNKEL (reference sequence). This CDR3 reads CASSHGPPSGPLGGTDTQYF. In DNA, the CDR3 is TGTGCCAGCAGCCACGGACCTCCTAGCGGTCCTCTGGGTGGCACAGATACGCAGTATTTT.